The 10 T cell receptor beta chains below were found in one sample sequenced in a study of T cells in localized non-small cell lung cancer. Profiled with immunoSEQ multiplex PCR; TCRdb holds only in-frame clones, not every one. The data show 25,000 to 30,000 clones, with over 80% seen just once and about 6.8% held by the top ten. The source was peripheral blood, collected before any cancer treatment. These receptors originate from a male donor older than 55 with stage I lung adenocarcinoma.

The J gene is TRBJ1-6, the V gene TRBV28, with D hard to call. The length of the CDR3 is 15 residues. The ends were cut back, 8 bases at V and 0 bases at J, with 11 bases in the middle. The germline gives CDR1 MDHEN, CDR2 SYDVKM. CDR3: CASYEESSYNSPLHF. CDR3 in DNA: TGTGCCAGCTATGAGGAGAGCTCCTATAATTCACCCCTCCACTTT.

The chain has TRBV5-1 and TRBJ2-2, with D possibly TRBD2 on 6 matching bases. Germline assignment: CDR1 SGHRS and CDR2 YFSETQ. The V and J ends lost 4 bases and 7 bases respectively, with 14 bases between them. CDR3 length: 14 amino acids. CDR3 loop: CASSNVAGSGELFF. The CDR3 bases are TGCGCCAGCAGCAACGTTGCGGGGAGCGGGGAGCTGTTTTTT.

V and J are TRBV27 and TRBJ1-5; D might be TRBD1 (6 bases). Germline assignment: CDR1 MNHEY and CDR2 SMNVEV (reference sequence). V lost 1 base and J lost 4, with 8 bases in between. This CDR3 spans 14 amino acids. In DNA, the CDR3 is TGTGCCAGCAGTTTATGGCAGGGGAATCAGCCCCAGCATTTT. It codes for CASSLWQGNQPQHF.

The gene calls are TRBV10-3 and TRBJ2-7; 7 positions match TRBD1. The germline V gene encodes CDR1 ENHRY and CDR2 SYGVKD. Trimming took 5 bases from V and 2 from J; bases not matched to a gene: 3. CDR3 size: 13 residues. Written as DNA, the CDR3 is TGTGCCATCAGTCAGGGACAGACCTACGAGCAGTACTTC. The encoded protein is CAISQGQTYEQYF.

V gene TRBV19 combines with J gene TRBJ1-4; tentative D call: TRBD1 (5 bases). The CDR3 spans 13 residues. V was clipped by 7 bases and J by 10 bases, with 16 bases between them. CDR1 and CDR2 from the germline V gene are LNHDA and SQIVND (reference sequence). As DNA, the CDR3 is TGTGCCAGTACTCCAATCCGGGGGGGAAAACTGTTTTTT. As protein: CASTPIRGGKLFF.

This clone has a single count. V is TRBV5-5 and J is TRBJ1-2, with a weak D call TRBD1 (5 bases). The CDR3 has 14 residues. Germline CDR1 reads SGHKS; CDR2 reads YYEKEE (reference sequence). The V end lost 0 bases, the J end lost 8 bases, and 14 bases lay between the germline ends. The CDR3 DNA sequence: TGTGCCAGCAGCTTGGGGGACTGGGGTTCGGGCTACACCTTC. It translates to CASSLGDWGSGYTF.

This clone showed up just once. This sequence joins TRBV19 and TRBJ2-3, with 11 bases matching TRBD2. Trimming cost V 6 bases and J 6 bases; bases outside gene matches: 11. Germline V gives CDR1 LNHDA, CDR2 SQIVND (reference sequence). The length of the CDR3 is 16 residues. The CDR3 here is CASRRLAGGLLDTQYF. The CDR3 bases are TGTGCCAGTAGAAGATTAGCGGGGGGGCTCCTCGATACGCAGTATTTT.

A single count supports this clone. The chain is built from TRBV28 and TRBJ1-6; no firm D call. The CDR3 extends over 14 amino acids. Trimming cost V 5 bases and J 10 bases, with 15 bases left between them. Germline V lookup: CDR1 MDHEN, CDR2 SYDVKM. DNA of the CDR3: TGTGCCAGCAGTCCCACGGGCCTAATCTCACCCCTCCACTTT. Translating gives CASSPTGLISPLHF.

In its sample, this clone was seen a few times. V gene TRBV2 combines with J gene TRBJ1-2, with D hard to call. In germline, CDR1 is SNHLY, CDR2 FYNNEI. The CDR3 totals 12 residues. The V end was cut by 1 base, the J end by 10 bases, with 10 bases between. CDR3 nucleotides: TGTGCCAGCAGTGAAGGTGCAAGACTCTACACCTTC. Protein sequence: CASSEGARLYTF.

The chain has TRBV10-3 and TRBJ1-1; D possibly corresponds to TRBD1 (5 bases). CDR3 size: 12 residues. Germline-derived CDR1 and CDR2 are ENHRY and SYGVKD. The V gene lost 7 bases and the J gene lost 1 base, with 7 bases spanning the gap. The CDR3 DNA sequence: TGTGCCATCACCGGACAGAACACTGAAGCTTTCTTT. This sequence encodes CAITGQNTEAFF.